The source of this TCR beta chain is a study of CD8 T cells in Susac syndrome. The germline CDR1 and CDR2 sequences are SGHTA and FQGNSA. Losses at the gene ends were 11 bases for V and 0 bases for J; bases not matched to a gene: 12. The CDR3 covers 16 residues. cDNA came from approximately 0.5 to 1 ug RNA primed by random hexamers. immunoSEQ multiplex PCR amplified TCR beta CDR3 across 54 Vbeta, 13 Jbeta. TCRdb fed the immunoSEQ multiplex PCR reads into MiXCR, producing one record per CDR3 protein. The table has about 170,000 distinct CDR3 sequences, around 93% seen once. The patients who served as multiple sclerosis controls were treatment-naive and had stable or active relapsing-remitting disease that fulfilled the revised McDonald criteria. TEMRA cells were enriched by FACS, while CD8+ and CD4+ T cells were obtained through a negative isolation that was performed magnetically.

This sequence was found in a human donor with multiple sclerosis. Sequencing input: CD4+ T cells from PBMCs. The chain combines TRBV7-2 with TRBJ2-1; 8 bases line up with TRBD2. The CDR3 sequence is CAAGGAGSSSYNEQFF. The CDR3 DNA reads as TGTGCCGCCGGGGGGGCAGGGTCTAGCTCCTACAATGAGCAGTTCTTC.